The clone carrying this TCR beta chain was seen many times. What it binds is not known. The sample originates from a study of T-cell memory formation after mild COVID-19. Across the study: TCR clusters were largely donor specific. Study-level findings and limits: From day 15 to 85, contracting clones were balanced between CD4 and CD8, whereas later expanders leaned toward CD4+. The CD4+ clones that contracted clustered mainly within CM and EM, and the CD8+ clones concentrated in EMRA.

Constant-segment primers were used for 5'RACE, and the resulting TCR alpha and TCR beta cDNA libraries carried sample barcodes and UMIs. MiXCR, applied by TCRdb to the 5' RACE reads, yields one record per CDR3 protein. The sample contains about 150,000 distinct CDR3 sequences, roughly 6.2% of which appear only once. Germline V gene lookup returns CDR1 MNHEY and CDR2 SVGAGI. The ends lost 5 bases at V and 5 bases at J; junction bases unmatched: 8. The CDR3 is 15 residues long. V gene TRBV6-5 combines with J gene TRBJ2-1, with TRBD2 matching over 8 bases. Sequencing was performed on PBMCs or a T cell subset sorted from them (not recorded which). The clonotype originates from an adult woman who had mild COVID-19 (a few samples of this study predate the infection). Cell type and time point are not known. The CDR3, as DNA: TGTGCCAGCAGTCCCCCCGGACTAGCCAACAATGAGCAGTTCTTC. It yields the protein CASSPPGLANNEQFF.